This T cell receptor beta chain was retrieved from a study of T cell responses to AZD1222 COVID-19 vaccine. Study-level information: Pooled samples include second doses given at about 4 or 12 weeks.

CDR3 size: 12 residues. Germline CDR1 is SQVTM and CDR2 is ANQGSEA. V was cut by 4 bases and J by 8 bases, with 14 bases left in between. Using immunoSEQ multiplex PCR, the repertoire was profiled, and TCRdb retains in-frame clones only, with some absent. Among roughly 150,000 clones listed, roughly 90% were seen once. The material sequenced was peripheral blood, taken on day 0 of AZD1222 vaccination. V usage is TRBV29-1 and J usage is TRBJ1-2; D is unclear. The source of this sequence is an adult in good health. CDR3 loop: CSVGAGGSGYTF. Written as DNA, the CDR3 is TGCAGCGTTGGGGCAGGAGGAAGCGGCTACACCTTC.